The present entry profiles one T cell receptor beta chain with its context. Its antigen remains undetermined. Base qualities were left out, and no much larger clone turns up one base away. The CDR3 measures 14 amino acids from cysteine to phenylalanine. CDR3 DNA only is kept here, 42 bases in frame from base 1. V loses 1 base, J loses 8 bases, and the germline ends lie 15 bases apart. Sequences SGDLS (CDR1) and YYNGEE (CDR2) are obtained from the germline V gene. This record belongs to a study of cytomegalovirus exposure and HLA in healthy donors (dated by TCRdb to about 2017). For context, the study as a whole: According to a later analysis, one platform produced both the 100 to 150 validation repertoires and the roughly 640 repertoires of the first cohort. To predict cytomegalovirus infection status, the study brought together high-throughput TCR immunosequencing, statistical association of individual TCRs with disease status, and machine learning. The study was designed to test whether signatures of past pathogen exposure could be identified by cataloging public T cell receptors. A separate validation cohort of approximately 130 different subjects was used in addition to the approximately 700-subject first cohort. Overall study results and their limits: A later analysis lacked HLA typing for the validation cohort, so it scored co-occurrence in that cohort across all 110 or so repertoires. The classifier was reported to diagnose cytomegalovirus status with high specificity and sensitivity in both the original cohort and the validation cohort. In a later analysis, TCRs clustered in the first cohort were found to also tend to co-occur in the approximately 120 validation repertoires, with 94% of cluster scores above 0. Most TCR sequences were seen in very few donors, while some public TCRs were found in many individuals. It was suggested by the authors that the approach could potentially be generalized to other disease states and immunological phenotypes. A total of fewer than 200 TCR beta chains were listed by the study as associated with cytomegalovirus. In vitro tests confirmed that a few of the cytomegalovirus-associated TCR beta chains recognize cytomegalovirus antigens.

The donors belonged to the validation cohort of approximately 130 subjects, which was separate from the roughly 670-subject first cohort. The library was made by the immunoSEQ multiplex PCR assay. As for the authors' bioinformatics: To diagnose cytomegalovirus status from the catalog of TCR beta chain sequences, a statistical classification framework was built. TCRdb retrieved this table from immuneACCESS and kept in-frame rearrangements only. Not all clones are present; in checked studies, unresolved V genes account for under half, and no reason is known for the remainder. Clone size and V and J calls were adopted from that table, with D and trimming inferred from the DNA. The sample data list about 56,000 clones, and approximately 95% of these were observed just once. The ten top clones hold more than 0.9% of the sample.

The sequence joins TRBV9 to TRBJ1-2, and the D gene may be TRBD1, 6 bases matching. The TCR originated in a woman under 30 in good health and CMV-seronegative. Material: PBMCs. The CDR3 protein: CASSVSGGAWGYTF. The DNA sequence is TGTGCCAGCAGCGTAAGCGGGGGGGCCTGGGGCTACACCTTC.